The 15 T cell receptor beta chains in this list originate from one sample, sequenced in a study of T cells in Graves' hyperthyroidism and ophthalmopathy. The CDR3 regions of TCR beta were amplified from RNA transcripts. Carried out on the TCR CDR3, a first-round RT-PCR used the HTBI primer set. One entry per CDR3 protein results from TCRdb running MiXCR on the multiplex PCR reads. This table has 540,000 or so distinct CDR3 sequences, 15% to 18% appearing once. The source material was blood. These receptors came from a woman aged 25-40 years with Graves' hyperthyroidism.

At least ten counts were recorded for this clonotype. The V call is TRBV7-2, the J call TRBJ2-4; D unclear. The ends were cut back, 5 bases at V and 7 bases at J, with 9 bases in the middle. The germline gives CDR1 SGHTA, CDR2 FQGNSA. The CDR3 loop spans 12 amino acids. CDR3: CASSLQRNIQYF. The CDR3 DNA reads TGTGCCAGCAGCCTACAAAGGAACATTCAGTACTTC. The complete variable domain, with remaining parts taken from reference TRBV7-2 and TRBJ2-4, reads GAGVSQSPSNKVTEKGKDVELRCDPISGHTALYWYRQSLGQGLEFLIYFQGNSAPDKSGLPSDRFSAERTGGSVSTLTIQRTQQEDSAVYLCASSLQRNIQYFGAGTRLSVL.

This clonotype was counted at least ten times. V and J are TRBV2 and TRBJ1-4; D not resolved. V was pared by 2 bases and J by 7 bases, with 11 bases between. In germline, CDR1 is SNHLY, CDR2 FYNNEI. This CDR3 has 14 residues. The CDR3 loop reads CASSESGIGEKLFF. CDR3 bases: TGTGCCAGCAGTGAATCGGGGATTGGTGAAAAACTGTTTTTT. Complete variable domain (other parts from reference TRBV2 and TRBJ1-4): EPEVTQTPSHQVTQMGQEVILRCVPISNHLYFYWYRQILGQKVEFLVSFYNNEISEKSEIFDDQFSVERPDGSNFTLKIRSTKLEDSAMYFCASSESGIGEKLFFGSGTQLSVL.

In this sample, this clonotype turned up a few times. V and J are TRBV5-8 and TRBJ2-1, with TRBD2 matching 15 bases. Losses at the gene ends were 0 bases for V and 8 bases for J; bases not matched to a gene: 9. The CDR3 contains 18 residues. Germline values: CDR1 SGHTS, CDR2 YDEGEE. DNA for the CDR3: TGTGCCAGCAGCTTGGGGACTAGCGGGAGGGCCGTTGCGGATGAGCAGTTCTTC. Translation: CASSLGTSGRAVADEQFF.

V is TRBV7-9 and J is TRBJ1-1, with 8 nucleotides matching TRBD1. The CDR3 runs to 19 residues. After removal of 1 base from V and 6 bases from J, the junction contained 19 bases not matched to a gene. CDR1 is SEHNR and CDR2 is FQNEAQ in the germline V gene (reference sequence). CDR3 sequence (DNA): TGTGCCAGCAGCTTAGGAGGGTTTTGGGCAGGGGGCTTAAGCGCTGAAGCTTTCTTT. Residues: CASSLGGFWAGGLSAEAFF.

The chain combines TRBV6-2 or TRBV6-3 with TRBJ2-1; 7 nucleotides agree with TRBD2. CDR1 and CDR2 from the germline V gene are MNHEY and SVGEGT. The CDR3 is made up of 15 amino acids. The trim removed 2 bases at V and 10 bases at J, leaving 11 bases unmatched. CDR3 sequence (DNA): TGTGCCAGCAGTTACGACCTGACGGGAGGAGGGGAGCAGTTCTTC. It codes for CASSYDLTGGGEQFF.

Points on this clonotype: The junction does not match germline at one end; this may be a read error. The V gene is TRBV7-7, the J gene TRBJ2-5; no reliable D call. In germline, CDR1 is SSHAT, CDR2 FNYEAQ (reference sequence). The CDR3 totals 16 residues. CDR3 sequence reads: CASSFGSNWAQETQYF. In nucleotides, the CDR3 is TGTGCTAGCAGCTTCGGAAGTAATTGGGCACAAGAGACCCAGTACTTC.

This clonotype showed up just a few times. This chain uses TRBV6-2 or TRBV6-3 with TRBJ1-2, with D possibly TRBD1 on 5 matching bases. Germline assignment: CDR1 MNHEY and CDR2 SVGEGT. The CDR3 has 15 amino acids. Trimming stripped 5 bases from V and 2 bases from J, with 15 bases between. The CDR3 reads CASSLSRVLNYGYTF. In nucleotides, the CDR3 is TGTGCCAGCAGTCTCTCCAGGGTATTGAACTATGGCTACACCTTC.

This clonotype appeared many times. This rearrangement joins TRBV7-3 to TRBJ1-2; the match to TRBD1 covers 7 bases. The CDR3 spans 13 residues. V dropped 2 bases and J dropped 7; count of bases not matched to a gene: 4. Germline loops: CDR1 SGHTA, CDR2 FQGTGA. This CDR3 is CASSLDRVSGYTF. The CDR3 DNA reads TGTGCCAGCAGCTTAGACAGGGTGTCTGGCTACACCTTC.

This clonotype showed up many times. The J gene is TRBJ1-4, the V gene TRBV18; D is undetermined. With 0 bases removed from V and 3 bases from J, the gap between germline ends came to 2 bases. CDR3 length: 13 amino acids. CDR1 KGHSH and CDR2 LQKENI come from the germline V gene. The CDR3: CASSPPANEKLFF. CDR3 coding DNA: TGTGCCAGCTCACCACCGGCTAATGAAAAACTGTTTTTT.

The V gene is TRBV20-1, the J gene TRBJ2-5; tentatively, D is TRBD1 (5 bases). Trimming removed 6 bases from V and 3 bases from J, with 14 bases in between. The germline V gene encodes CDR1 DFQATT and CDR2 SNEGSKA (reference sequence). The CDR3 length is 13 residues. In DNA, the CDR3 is TGCAGTGCCCGTGGGGCAGTAGAAGAGACCCAGTACTTC. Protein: CSARGAVEETQYF.

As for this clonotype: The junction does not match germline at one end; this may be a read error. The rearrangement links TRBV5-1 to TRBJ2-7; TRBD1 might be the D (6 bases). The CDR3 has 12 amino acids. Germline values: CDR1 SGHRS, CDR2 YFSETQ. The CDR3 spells CASSSEGVGARF. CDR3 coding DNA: TGCGCCAGCAGCTCAGAGGGGGTAGGAGCTCGGTTC.

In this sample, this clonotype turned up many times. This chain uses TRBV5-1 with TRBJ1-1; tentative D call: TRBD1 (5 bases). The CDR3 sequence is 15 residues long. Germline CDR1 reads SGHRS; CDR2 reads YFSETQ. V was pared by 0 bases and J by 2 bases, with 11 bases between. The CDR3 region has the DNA TGCGCCAGCAGCTTGGCCGGGACCCCCAACACTGAAGCTTTCTTT. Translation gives CASSLAGTPNTEAFF.

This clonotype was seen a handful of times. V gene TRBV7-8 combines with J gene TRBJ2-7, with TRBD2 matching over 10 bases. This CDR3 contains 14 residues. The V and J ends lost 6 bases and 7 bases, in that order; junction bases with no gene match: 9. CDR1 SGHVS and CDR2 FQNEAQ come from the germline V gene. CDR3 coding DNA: TGTGCCAGCAGACGGACTAGCGGATGGGGGGAGCAGTACTTC. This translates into CASRRTSGWGEQYF.

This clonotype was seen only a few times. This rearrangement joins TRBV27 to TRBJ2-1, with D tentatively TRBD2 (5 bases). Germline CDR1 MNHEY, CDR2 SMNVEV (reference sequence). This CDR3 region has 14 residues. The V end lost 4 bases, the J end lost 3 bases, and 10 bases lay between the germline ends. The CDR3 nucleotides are TGTGCCAGCAGTTCTGGCGGGCGCTACAATGAGCAGTTCTTC. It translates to CASSSGGRYNEQFF.

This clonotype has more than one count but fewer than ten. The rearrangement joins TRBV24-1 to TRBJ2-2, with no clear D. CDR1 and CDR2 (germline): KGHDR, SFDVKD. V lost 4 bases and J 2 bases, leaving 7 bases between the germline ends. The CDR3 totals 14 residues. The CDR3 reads CATSEWTNTGELFF. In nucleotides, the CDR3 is TGTGCCACCAGTGAATGGACCAACACCGGGGAGCTGTTTTTT.